These T cell receptor beta chains were read from a single sample in a study of shared clonotypes between healthy human individuals. Produced via immunoSEQ multiplex PCR; TCRdb's table is partial and in-frame only. Of around 600,000 clones listed, around 95% are singletons. The sequenced sample consisted of naive CD8+ T cells sorted from blood. The origin of the receptors is a woman in her thirties in good health. Both conserved end residues are part of each CDR3. The D gene is left open where the match is weak. A row's size may be missing; if present it is once, few, many or a size class.

TRBV4-1	NA	TRBD2	TRBJ2-1	CASSQAERGYEQFF	TGCGCCAGCAGCCAAGCGGAGCGGGGGTATGAGCAGTTCTTC
TRBV7-9	NA	NA	TRBJ2-7	CASSAKVGLSYEQYF	TGTGCCAGCAGCGCAAAGGTGGGCCTAAGCTACGAGCAGTACTTC
TRBV7-8	NA	NA	TRBJ2-7	CASSLRDTSYEQYF	TGTGCCAGCAGCCTCCGGGACACCTCCTACGAGCAGTACTTC
TRBV27	NA	TRBD2	TRBJ2-7	CASSSPSGRGYEQYF	TGTGCCAGCAGTTCTCCTAGCGGGAGAGGTTACGAGCAGTACTTC
TRBV6-1	NA	NA	TRBJ2-7	CASSPAGQSREQYF	TGTGCCAGCAGCCCCGCGGGACAATCGAGGGAGCAGTACTTC
TRBV5-4	NA	TRBD1	TRBJ1-1	CAIYRGAEAFF	TGTGCCATTTACAGGGGGGCTGAAGCTTTCTTT
TRBV28	NA	TRBD2	TRBJ2-7	CASSFQFSGLAGAREQYF	TGTGCCAGCAGTTTTCAATTTTCCGGGCTAGCGGGAGCGAGAGAGCAGTACTTC
TRBV7-9	NA	TRBD2	TRBJ2-1	CASSFPSGRVNEQFF	TGTGCCAGCAGCTTCCCCAGCGGGAGGGTCAATGAGCAGTTCTTC
TRBV4-2	NA	TRBD1	TRBJ2-7	CASSRKDRRREQYF	TGTGCCAGCAGCCGGAAGGACAGGCGACGAGAGCAGTACTTC
TRBV7-9	NA	NA	TRBJ2-7	CASSPRPTYEQYF	TGTGCCAGCAGCCCCCGACCAACCTACGAGCAGTACTTC
TRBV5-6	once	NA	TRBJ2-7	CASSFGGPSYEQYF	TGTGCCAGCAGCTTCGGGGGACCCTCCTACGAGCAGTACTTC
TRBV21-1	NA	NA	TRBJ1-5	CASSKGAEQPQHF	TGTGCCAGCAGCAAAGGCGCGGAACAGCCCCAGCATTTT
TRBV7-9	NA	NA	TRBJ2-5	CASSLVLAQETQYF	TGTGCCAGCAGCTTAGTTTTGGCCCAAGAGACCCAGTACTTC